This T cell receptor (beta chain) originates from a study of breast tumors, draining lymph nodes, adjacent tissues (dated by TCRdb to the mid-2010s). For the study in its entirety: The study compared TCR beta repertoires across tumor, adjacent nontumor tissue and axillary lymph nodes from breast cancer patients. The study was designed to assess the relationships and possible T-cell exchange between tumor, surrounding tissue and draining lymph node repertoires in human breast cancer.

The junction carries 14 bases between V and J, which are trimmed by 7 bases and 1 base respectively. For CDR1 and CDR2, the germline V gene lists SNHLY and FYNNEI. The CDR3 sequence holds 14 residues, the cysteine and phenylalanine included. Solely the CDR3 DNA is kept, with 42 bases framed from the first base. This clonotype was detected ten times or more. Its antigen remains unidentified. The sample holds no much larger clone one base away, and base qualities are not on file. The listed sequencing device is Illumina HiSeq 2000. Multiplex PCR amplification was used to generate the TCR beta chain libraries. High-throughput sequencing was used to analyze the amplified TCR beta chain products. TCRdb trimmed the raw reads at Q25, called clones with MiXCR and kept productive beta chains. Merged by CDR3 protein, the rows form single entries marked with the most common genes and DNA. The sample yields tens of thousands of distinct CDR3 sequences; over 40% were counted once. The ten largest clonotypes hold about 10% of the sample.

General conclusions and limits of the study: Tumor and nontumor tissue repertoires were significantly more similar in luminal-like than in basal-like breast cancer. The data were considered consistent with the idea that most tumor T cells come from the lymph node and then expand in tumor tissue. T-cell repertoire diversity in tumors was found to be lower than in lymph nodes but higher than in nontumor tissue, and preferential V and J gene usage was observed. Rather than being directly demonstrated, the conclusion that tumor T cells originate in lymph nodes was presented as consistent with a hypothesis.

The rearrangement joined TRBV2 to TRBJ2-7, with the D gene not clear enough to name. The specimen sequenced was breast tumor tissue. This clonotype was obtained from a female donor with breast cancer. Some clones in this sample may be carry-over from other donors' samples. The CDR3 region reads CASKDPAGSYEQYF. The sequenced DNA is TGTGCCAGCAAGGACCCTGCTGGGTCCTACGAGCAGTACTTC.